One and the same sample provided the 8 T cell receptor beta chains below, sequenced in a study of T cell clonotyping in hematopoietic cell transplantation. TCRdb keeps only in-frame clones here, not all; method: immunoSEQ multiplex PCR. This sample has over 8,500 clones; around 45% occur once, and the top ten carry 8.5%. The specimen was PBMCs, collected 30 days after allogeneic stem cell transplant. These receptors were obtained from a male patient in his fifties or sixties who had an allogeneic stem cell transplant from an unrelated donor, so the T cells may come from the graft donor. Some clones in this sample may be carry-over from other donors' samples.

CDR3 residues: CASSSIAGTGADTQYF. The CDR3 DNA reads TGTGCCAGCAGTTCGATAGCGGGGACAGGGGCAGATACGCAGTATTTT. J is TRBJ2-3 and V is TRBV27, with 10 bases fitting TRBD1. Per the germline V gene, CDR1 is MNHEY and CDR2 is SMNVEV (reference sequence). The CDR3 totals 16 residues. Trimming at V came to 4 bases and at J to 4 bases, leaving 8 bases not matched to a gene.

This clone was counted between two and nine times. The CDR3 protein is CAWSSGELAKNIQYF. CDR3 DNA: TGTGCCTGGAGTAGCGGAGAGCTAGCCAAAAACATTCAGTACTTC. V and J are TRBV30 and TRBJ2-4, with a weak D call TRBD2 (5 bases). The CDR3 is 15 amino acids. Germline V gene sequence: CDR1 GTSNPN, CDR2 SVGIG (reference sequence). V was clipped by 2 bases and J by 0 bases, with 11 bases between them. Full variable domain (remainder filled in from reference TRBV30 and TRBJ2-4): SQTIHQWPATLVQPVGSPLSLECTVEGTSNPNLYWYRQAAGRGLQLLFYSVGIGQISSEVPQNLSASRPQDRQFILSSKKLLLSDSGFYLCAWSSGELAKNIQYFGAGTRLSVL.

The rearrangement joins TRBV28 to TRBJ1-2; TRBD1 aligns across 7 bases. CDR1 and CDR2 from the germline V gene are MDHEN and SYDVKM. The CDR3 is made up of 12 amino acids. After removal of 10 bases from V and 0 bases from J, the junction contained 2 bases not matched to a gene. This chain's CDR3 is CAIGTANYGYTF. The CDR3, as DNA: TGTGCCATAGGGACAGCTAACTATGGCTACACCTTC.

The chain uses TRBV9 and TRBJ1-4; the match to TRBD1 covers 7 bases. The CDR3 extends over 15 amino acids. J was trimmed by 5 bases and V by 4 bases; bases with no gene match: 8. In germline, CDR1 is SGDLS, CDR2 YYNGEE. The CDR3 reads CASSPGQVFNEKLFF. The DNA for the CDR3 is TGTGCCAGCAGCCCCGGACAGGTATTCAATGAAAAACTGTTTTTT.

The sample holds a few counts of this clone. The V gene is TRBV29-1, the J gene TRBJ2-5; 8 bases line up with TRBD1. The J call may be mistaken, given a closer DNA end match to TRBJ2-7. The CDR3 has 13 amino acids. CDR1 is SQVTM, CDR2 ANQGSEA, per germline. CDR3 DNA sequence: TGCAGCGTTGCGTCTGACAGGGGATACGAGCAGTACTTC. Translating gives CSVASDRGYEQYF.

The CDR3 region has the DNA TGCAGCGTATCGCCAGGGGGCGAAGGGACCCAGTACTTC. It specifies CSVSPGGEGTQYF. The chain is built from TRBV29-1 and TRBJ2-5; 8 positions agree with TRBD1. The CDR3 extends over 13 amino acids. Germline V gene sequence: CDR1 SQVTM, CDR2 ANQGSEA. V shed 6 bases and J 7 bases; nucleotides not matched to a gene: 10. The variable domain in full, with the rest retrieved from reference TRBV29-1 and TRBJ2-5, is SAVISQKPSRDICQRGTSLTIQCQVDSQVTMMFWYRQQPGQSLTLIATANQGSEATYESGFVIDKFPISRPNLTFSTLTVSNMSPEDSSIYLCSVSPGGEGTQYFGPGTRLLVL.

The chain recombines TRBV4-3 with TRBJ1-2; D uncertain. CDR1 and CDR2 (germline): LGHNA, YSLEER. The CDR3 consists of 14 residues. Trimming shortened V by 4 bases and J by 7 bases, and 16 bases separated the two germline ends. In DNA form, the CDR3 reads TGCGCCAGCAGCCGGACGAACACCGGCTCTGGCTACACCTTC. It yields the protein CASSRTNTGSGYTF.

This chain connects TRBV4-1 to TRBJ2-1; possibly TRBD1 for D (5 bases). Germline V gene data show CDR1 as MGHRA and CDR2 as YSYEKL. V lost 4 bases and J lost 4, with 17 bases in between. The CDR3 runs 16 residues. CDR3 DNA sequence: TGCGCCAGCAGCCGCGAGTGGGGCCTAGGGTACAATGAGCAGTTCTTC. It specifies CASSREWGLGYNEQFF.